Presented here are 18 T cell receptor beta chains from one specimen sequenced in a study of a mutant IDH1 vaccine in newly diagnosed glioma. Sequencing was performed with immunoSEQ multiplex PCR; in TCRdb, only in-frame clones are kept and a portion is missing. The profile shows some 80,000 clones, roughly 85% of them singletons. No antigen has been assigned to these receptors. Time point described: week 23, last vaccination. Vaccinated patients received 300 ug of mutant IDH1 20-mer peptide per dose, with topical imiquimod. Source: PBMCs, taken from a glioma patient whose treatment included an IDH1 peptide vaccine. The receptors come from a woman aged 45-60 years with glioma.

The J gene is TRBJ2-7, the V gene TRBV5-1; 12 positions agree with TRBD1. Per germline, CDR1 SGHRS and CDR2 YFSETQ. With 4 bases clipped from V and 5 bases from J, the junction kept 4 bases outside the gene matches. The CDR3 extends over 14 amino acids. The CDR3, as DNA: TGCGCCAGCAGCCCCGGGACAGGGGGCAACGAGCAGTACTTC. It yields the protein CASSPGTGGNEQYF.

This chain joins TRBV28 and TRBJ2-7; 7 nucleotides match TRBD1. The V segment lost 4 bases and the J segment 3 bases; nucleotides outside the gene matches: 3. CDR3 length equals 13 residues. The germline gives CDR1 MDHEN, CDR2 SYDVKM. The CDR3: CASSSGQHYEQYF. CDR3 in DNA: TGTGCCAGCAGTTCGGGACAGCACTACGAGCAGTACTTC.

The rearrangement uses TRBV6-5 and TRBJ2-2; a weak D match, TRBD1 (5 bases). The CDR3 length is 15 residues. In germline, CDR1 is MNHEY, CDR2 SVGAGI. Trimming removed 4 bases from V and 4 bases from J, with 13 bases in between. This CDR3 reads CASSFRGLGTGELFF. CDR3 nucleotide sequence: TGTGCCAGCAGTTTTAGGGGCTTAGGCACCGGGGAGCTGTTTTTT.

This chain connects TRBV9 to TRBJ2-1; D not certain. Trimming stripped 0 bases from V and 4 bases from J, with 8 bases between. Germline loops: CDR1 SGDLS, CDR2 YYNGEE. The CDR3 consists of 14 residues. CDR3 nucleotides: TGTGCCAGCAGCGTAGGGAATGCTTACAATGAGCAGTTCTTC. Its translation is CASSVGNAYNEQFF.

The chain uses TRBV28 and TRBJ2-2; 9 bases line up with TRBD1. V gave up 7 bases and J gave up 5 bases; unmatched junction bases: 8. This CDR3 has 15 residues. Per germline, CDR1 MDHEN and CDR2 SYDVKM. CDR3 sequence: CASTSGDRVTGELFF. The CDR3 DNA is TGTGCCAGCACCTCCGGGGACAGGGTAACCGGGGAGCTGTTTTTT.

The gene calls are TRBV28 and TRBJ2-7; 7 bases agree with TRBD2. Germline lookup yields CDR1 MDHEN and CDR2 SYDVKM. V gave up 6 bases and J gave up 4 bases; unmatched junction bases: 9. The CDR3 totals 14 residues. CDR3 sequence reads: CASSSRAGEYEQYF. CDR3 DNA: TGTGCCAGCAGCTCCCGGGCGGGGGAGTACGAGCAGTACTTC.

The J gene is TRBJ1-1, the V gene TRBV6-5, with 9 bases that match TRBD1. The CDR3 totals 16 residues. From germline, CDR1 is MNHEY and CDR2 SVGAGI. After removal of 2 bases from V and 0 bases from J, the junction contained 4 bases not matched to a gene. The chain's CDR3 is CASSYGTGLMNTEAFF. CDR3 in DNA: TGTGCCAGCAGTTACGGGACAGGGCTCATGAACACTGAAGCTTTCTTT.

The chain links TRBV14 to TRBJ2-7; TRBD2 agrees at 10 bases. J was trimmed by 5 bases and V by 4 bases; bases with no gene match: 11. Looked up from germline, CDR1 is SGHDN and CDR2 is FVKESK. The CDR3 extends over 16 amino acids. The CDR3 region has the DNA TGTGCCAGCAGCCTACGCCCGGGACTAGCGAGGCACGAGCAGTACTTC. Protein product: CASSLRPGLARHEQYF.

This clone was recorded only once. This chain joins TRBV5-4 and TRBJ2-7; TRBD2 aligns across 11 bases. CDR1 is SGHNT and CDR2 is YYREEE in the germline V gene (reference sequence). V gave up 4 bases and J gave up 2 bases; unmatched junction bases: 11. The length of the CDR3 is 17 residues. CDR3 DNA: TGTGCCAGCAGCCGGGGGTCTAGCGGGAGGCCTACCTACGAGCAGTACTTC. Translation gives CASSRGSSGRPTYEQYF.

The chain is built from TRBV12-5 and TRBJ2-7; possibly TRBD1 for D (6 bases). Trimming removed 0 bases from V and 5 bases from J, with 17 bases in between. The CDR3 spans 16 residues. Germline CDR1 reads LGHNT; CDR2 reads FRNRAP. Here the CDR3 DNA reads TGTGCTAGTGGTTTGGTGGTAGGACAGCTTTTGGACGAGCAGTACTTC. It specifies CASGLVVGQLLDEQYF.

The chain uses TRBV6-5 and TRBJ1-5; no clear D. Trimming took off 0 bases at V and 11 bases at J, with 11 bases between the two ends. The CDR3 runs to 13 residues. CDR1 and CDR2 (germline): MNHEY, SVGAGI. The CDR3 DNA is TGTGCCAGCAGTTACTCAAGCGGAAAGGCCCAGCATTTT. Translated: CASSYSSGKAQHF.

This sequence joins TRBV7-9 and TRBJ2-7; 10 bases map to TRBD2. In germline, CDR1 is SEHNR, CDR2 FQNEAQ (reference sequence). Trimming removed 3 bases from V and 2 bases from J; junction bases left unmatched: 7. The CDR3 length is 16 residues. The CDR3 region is CASSLRAGGTPYEQYF. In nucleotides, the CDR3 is TGTGCCAGCAGCTTGAGAGCGGGAGGGACGCCCTACGAGCAGTACTTC.

CDR3 bases: TGCAGCGTTGAAGAAGACCGGCTACGCAATGAAGCTTTCTTT. This sequence encodes CSVEEDRLRNEAFF. The chain joins TRBV29-1 to TRBJ1-1; the D is unclear. V lost 0 bases and J lost 7, with 15 bases in between. This CDR3 spans 14 amino acids. Germline V CDR1 and CDR2: SQVTM, ANQGSEA.

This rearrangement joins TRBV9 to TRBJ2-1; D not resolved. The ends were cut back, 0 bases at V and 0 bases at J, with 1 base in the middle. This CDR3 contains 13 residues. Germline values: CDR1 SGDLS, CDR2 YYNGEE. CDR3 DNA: TGTGCCAGCAGCGTAGGCTCCTACAATGAGCAGTTCTTC. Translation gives CASSVGSYNEQFF. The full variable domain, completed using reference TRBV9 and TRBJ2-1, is DSGVTQTPKHLITATGQRVTLRCSPRSGDLSVYWYQQSLDQGLQFLIQYYNGEERAKGNILERFSAQQFPDLHSELNLSSLELGDSALYFCASSVGSYNEQFFGPGTRLTVL.

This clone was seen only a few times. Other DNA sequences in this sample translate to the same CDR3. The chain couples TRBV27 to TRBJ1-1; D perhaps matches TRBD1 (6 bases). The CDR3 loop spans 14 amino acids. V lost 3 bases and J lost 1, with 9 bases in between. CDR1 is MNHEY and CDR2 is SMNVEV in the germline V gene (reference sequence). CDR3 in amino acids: CASSLRGANTEAFF. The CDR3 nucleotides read TGTGCCAGCAGTTTGCGGGGGGCGAACACTGAAGCTTTCTTT.

The CDR3 sequence is CASRWGTPNSPLHF. CDR3 DNA sequence: TGTGCCAGTAGATGGGGGACTCCTAATTCACCCCTCCACTTT. This rearrangement joins TRBV19 to TRBJ1-6; maybe TRBD1 (5 bases). V gave up 6 bases and J gave up 6 bases, with 12 bases separating them. From germline, CDR1 is LNHDA and CDR2 SQIVND (reference sequence). The CDR3 is 14 amino acids.

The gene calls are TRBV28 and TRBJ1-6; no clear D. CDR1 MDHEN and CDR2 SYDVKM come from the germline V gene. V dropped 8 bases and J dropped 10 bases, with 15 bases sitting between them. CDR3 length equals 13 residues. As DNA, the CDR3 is TGTGCCAGCGGAAGAATAGCAGGCTCACCCCTCCACTTT. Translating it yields CASGRIAGSPLHF. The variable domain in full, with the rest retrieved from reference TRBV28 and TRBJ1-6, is DVKVTQSSRYLVKRTGEKVFLECVQDMDHENMFWYRQDPGLGLRLIYFSYDVKMKEKGDIPEGYSVSREKKERFSLILESASTNQTSMYLCASGRIAGSPLHFGNGTRLTVT.

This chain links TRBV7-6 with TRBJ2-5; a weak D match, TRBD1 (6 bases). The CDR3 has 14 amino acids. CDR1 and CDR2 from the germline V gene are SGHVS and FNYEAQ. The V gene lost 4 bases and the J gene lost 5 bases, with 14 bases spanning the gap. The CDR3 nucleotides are TGTGCCAGCAGCTCCGGGACAATGAGGGAGACCCAGTACTTC. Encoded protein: CASSSGTMRETQYF.